This T cell receptor (beta chain) was obtained from a study of siplizumab effects on memory and regulatory T cells. Study-wide results and caveats: Under siplizumab, an average approximately 69% of mappable alloreactive CD4+ clones were Treg-derived, compared with 25% to 30% in controls. Sequences that were alloreactive and traceable to unstimulated CD4+ memory cells were significantly reduced by siplizumab. Sequences below about 10^-5 frequency were poorly captured, and few alloreactive clones mapped to unstimulated subsets.

Data came from immunoSEQ multiplex PCR; TCRdb stores just in-frame clones and leaves some out. The sample yields more than 85,000 clones, more than 85% seen once. About this clone: Its specificity is unknown.

Material: CD4+ T cells sorted from blood. The sequence was collected from a human donor in good health.

The CDR3 coding sequence is TGTGCCAGCAGCAAAAGGATCCCCAGAGGGGCAGATACGCAGTATTTT. Amino acids: CASSKRIPRGADTQYF. The J gene is TRBJ2-3, the V gene TRBV21-1. TRBV21-1 is a listed pseudogene. The CDR3 spans 16 residues.